This is a list of T cell receptor beta chains from one sample in a study of T cell changes during pregnancy in multiple sclerosis. TCRdb keeps only in-frame clones here, not all; method: immunoSEQ multiplex PCR. The profile shows 40,000 to 45,000 clones, roughly 91% of them singletons. The source material was CD4+ T cells from peripheral blood mononuclear cells, sampled in the first trimester of pregnancy. Receptor source: a female donor with multiple sclerosis, enrolled in a pregnancy study. CDR3s include the opening cysteine and the closing phenylalanine or tryptophan.

v_call cdr3_aa
TRBV30 CAWSRISGRSYEQYF
TRBV7-8 CASSLDNQVGYTF
TRBV5-4 CASSLGLAGGGETQYF
TRBV19 CASSSRVNEQYF
TRBV5-5 CASSLYVSGGTDTQYF
TRBV28 CASSFPGTDTEAFF
TRBV30 CAWIPGSGLNTEAFF
TRBV5-1 CASRRGESPYEQYF
TRBV27 CASSLTRGLAGVTGELFF
TRBV5-4 CASSRATLGQGAQNIQYF
TRBV6-6 CASSYQGSSTDTQYF
TRBV14 CASSLIGQGSREHEQYF
TRBV7-3 CASSLFKGAYNEQFF
TRBV29-1 CSANPSVRYNEQFF
TRBV6-6 CASSPAGEYNEQFF
TRBV5-4 CASSLLDRVQPQHF
TRBV5-5 CASSYATGGYEQYF
TRBV7-9 CAARVADINTGELFF
TRBV6-1 CASSELGSARIQTQYF
TRBV10-3 CANREGTEVYGYTF
TRBV5-1 CASSFAGSGDTEAFF
TRBV27 CASSLRTSGSIFHNEQFF
TRBV4-1 CASSRPLGADGYTF
TRBV18 CASSPYLHTPRDSTSYGYTF
TRBV20-1 CSAPPGETQYF
TRBV2 CASSEGQGVGQPQHF
TRBV10-2 CASRPGTRQGDTQYF
TRBV10-3 CAISSTGQLNTEAFF
TRBV29-1 CSVAMSSYNEQFF
TRBV4-3 CASSPTVSGYGYTF
TRBV6-5 CASSQQPTSGHEQYF
TRBV10-3 CAISESTGGQPQHF
TRBV5-5 CASSVRSPGFSDASLRAFF
TRBV6-6 CASSWRPITEAFF
TRBV5-5 CASSLGTGISYEQYF
TRBV4-1 CASSRAWDSQETQYF
TRBV2 CASSFGQRNTEAFF
TRBV18 CASSPLDRGRMDTEAFF
TRBV5-1 CASSLVGQGTNYGYTF
TRBV29-1 CSANGGGSYEQYF
TRBV6-1 CASSVQGTEAFF
TRBV19 CASNRGGNTGELFF
TRBV5-1 CASSGATSRNTEAFF
TRBV7-2 CASSPRDRGWYNEQFF
TRBV19 CASSITAGASFQPQHF
TRBV5-1 CASSWGQFATNEKLFF
TRBV5-5 CASSLSSGSGEQYF
TRBV11-2 CASSLLGTGVSTGELFF
TRBV5-6 CASSSPTGLSTEAFF
TRBV7-9 CASSQGAGTETQYF
TRBV5-1 CASSFSIGQGARSYNEQFF
TRBV27 CASSFMAPPHGYTF
TRBV6-5 CASMAVPYEQYF
TRBV11-2 CASSSNVLAGAYNEQFF
TRBV20-1 CSALLPYEQYF
TRBV5-5 CASSRPGGLPYEQYF